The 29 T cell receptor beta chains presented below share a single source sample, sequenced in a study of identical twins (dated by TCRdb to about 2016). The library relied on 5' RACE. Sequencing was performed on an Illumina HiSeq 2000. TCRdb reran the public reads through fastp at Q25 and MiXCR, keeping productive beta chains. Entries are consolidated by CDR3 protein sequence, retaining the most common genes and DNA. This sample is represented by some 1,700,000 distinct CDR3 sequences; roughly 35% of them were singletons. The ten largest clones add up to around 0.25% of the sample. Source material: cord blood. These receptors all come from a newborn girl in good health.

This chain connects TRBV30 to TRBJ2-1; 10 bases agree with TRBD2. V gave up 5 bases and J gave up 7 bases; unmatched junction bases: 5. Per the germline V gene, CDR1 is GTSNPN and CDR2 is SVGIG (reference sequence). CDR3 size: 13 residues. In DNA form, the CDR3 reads TGTGCCTGGGGGACTAGCGCTACAAATGAGCAGTTCTTC. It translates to CAWGTSATNEQFF.

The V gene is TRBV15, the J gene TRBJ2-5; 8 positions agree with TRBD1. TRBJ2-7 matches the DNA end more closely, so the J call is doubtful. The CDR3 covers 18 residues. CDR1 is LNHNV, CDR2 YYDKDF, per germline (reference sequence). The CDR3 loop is CATSRDPLHLGQGYEQYF. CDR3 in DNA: TGTGCCACCAGCAGAGATCCTCTCCACCTTGGACAGGGCTACGAGCAGTACTTC.

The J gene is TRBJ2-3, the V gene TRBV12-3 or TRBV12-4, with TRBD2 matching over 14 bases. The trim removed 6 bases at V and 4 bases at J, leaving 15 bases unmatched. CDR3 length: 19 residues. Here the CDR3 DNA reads TGTGCCAGCAGCAAACACGGGACTAGCGGGGGAAGAAGCGCAGATACGCAGTATTTT. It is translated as CASSKHGTSGGRSADTQYF.

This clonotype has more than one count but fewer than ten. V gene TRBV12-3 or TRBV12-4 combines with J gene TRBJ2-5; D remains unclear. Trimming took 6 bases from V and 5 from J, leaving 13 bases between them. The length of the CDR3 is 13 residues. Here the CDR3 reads CASSEGRGETQYF. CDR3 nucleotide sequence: TGTGCCAGCAGCGAAGGGCGTGGGGAGACCCAGTACTTC.

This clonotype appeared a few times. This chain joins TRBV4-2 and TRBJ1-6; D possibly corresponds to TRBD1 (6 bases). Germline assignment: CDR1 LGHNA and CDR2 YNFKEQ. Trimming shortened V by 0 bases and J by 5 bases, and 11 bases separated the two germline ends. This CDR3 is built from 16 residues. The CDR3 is CASSQDRGGDNSPLHF. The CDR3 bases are TGTGCCAGCAGCCAAGATAGAGGGGGGGATAATTCACCCCTCCACTTT.

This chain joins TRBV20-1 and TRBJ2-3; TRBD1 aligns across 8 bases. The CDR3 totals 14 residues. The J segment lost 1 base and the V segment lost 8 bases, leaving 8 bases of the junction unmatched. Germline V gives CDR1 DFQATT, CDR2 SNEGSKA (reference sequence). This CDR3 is CSTKSTGGTDTQYF. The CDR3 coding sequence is TGCAGTACCAAATCGACAGGGGGCACAGATACGCAGTATTTT.

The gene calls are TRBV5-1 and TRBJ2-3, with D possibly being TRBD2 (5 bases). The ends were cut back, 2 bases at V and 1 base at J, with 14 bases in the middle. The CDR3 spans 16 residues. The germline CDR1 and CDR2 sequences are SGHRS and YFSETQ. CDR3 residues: CASSFQLVKGTDTQYF. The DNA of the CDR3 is TGCGCCAGCAGCTTTCAACTAGTGAAGGGCACAGATACGCAGTATTTT.

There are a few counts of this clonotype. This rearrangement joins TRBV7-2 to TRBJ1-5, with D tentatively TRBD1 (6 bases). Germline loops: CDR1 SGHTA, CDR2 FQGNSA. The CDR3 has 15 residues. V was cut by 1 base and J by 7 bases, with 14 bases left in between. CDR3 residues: CASSLVATRGQPQHF. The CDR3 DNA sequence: TGTGCCAGCAGCTTAGTTGCCACGAGGGGGCAGCCCCAGCATTTT.

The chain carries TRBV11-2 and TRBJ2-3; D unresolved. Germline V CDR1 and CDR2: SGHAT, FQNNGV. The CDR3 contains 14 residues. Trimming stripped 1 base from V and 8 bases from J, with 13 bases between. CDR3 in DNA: TGTGCCAGCAGCTTAGCCCGGCGCCCTGGTACGCAGTATTTT. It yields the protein CASSLARRPGTQYF.

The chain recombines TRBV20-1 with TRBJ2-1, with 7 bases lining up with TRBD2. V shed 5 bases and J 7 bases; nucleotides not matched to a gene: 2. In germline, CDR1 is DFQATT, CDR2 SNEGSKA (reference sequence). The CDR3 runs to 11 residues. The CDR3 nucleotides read TGCAGTGCTGGGGAGGGTAATGAGCAGTTCTTC. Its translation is CSAGEGNEQFF.

CDR3 sequence: CSARSAAGAHEQYF. The DNA of the CDR3 is TGCAGCGCTCGGTCGGCAGCAGGGGCCCACGAGCAGTACTTC. The rearrangement joins TRBV29-1 to TRBJ2-7, with a weak D call TRBD1 (6 bases). The V gene's germline CDR1 is SQVTM and CDR2 ANQGSEA. The CDR3 extends over 14 amino acids. V lost 7 bases and J 5 bases, leaving 21 bases between the germline ends.

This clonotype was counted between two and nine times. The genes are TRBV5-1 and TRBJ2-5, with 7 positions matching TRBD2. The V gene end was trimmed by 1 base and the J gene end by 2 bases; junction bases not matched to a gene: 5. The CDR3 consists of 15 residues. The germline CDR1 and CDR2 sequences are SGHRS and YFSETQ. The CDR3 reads CASSLLTSEQETQYF. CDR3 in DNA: TGCGCCAGCAGCTTGCTAACTAGCGAACAAGAGACCCAGTACTTC.

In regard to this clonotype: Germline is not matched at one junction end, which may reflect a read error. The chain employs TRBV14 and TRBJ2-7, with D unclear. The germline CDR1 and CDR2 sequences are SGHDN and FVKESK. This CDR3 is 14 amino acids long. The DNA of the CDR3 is TGTGCCAGCAGCCAAGATGGTTGGCGGTACGGGCAGTACTTC. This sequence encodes CASSQDGWRYGQYF.

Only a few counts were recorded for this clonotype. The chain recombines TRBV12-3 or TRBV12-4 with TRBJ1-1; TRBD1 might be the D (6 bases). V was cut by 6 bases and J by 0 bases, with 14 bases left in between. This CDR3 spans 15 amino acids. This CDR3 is CASSLIRGMNTEAFF. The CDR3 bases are TGTGCCAGCAGCCTGATTAGGGGGATGAACACTGAAGCTTTCTTT.

The CDR3 nucleotides read TGTGCCAGCAGCTTGTGGGGTGAGGGGAATTCACCCCTCCACTTT. Protein sequence: CASSLWGEGNSPLHF. This chain connects TRBV13 to TRBJ1-6, with D possibly matching TRBD1 (5 bases). Trimming shortened V by 3 bases and J by 7 bases, and 13 bases separated the two germline ends. Germline V gene sequence: CDR1 PRHDT, CDR2 FYEKMQ (reference sequence). CDR3 size: 15 residues.

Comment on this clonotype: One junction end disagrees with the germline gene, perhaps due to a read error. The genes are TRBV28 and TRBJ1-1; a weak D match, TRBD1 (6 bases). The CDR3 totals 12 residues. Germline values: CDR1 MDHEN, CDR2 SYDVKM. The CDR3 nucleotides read TGCGCCAGCAGTTTTAATGGGGGCTTAGCTTTCTTT. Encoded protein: CASSFNGGLAFF.

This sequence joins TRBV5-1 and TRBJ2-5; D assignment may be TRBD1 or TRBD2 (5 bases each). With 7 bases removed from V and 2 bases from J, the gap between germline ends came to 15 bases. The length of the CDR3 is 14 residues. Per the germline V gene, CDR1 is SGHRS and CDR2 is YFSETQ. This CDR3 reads CASDPGTQQETQYF. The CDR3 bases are TGCGCCAGCGATCCCGGGACGCAACAAGAGACCCAGTACTTC.

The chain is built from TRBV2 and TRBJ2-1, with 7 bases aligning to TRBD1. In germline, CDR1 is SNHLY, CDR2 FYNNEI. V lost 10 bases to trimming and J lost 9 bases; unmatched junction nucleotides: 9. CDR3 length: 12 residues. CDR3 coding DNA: TGTGCCACCAGACTACAGGGGTTTGAGCAGTTCTTC. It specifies CATRLQGFEQFF.

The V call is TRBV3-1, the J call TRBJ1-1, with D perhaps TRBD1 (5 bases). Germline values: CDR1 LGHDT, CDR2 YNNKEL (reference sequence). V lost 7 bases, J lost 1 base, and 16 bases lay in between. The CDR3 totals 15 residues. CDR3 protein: CASTLTGTGNTEAFF. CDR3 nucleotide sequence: TGTGCCAGCACTCTAACCGGGACGGGGAACACTGAAGCTTTCTTT.

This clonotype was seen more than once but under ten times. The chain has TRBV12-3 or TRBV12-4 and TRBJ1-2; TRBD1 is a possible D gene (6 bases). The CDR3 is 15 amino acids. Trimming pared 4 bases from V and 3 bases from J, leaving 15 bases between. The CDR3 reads CASSSISTGHYGYTF. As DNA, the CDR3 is TGTGCCAGCAGTTCGATTTCGACAGGCCACTATGGCTACACCTTC.

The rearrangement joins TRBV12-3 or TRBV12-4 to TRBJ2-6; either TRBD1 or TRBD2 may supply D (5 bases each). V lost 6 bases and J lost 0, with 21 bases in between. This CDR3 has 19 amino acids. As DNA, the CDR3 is TGTGCCAGCAGCACCGGACCGGGACGGTCATACTCTGGGGCCAACGTCCTGACTTTC. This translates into CASSTGPGRSYSGANVLTF.

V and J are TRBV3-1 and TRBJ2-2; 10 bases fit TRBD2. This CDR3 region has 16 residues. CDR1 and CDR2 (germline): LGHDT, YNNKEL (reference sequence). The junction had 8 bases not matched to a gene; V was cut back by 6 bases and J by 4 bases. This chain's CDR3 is CASSQPGLAITGELFF. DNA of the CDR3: TGTGCCAGCAGTCAACCGGGACTAGCGATCACCGGGGAGCTGTTTTTT.

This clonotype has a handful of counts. The CDR3, as DNA: TGTGCCAGCAGCTCAGACCGGGAGGGCTACACCGGGGAGCTGTTTTTT. Amino acids: CASSSDREGYTGELFF. The gene calls are TRBV6-2 or TRBV6-3 and TRBJ2-2; 8 nucleotides agree with TRBD2. The germline gives CDR1 MNHEY, CDR2 SVGEGT. V lost 6 bases, J lost 3 bases, and 9 bases stayed unmatched. This CDR3 spans 16 amino acids.

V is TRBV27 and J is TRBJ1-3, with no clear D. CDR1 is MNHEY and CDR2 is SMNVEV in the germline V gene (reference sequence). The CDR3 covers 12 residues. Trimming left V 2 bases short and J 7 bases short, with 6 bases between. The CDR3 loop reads CASSLPGNTIYF. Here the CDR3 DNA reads TGTGCCAGCAGTTTACCCGGGAACACCATATATTTT.

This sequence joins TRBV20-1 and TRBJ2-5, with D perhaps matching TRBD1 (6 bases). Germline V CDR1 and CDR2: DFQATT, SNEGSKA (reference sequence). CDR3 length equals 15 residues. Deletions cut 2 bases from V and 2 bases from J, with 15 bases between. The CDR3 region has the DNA TGCAGTGCTAGACGACCCGGGACACCTCAAGAGACCCAGTACTTC. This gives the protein CSARRPGTPQETQYF.

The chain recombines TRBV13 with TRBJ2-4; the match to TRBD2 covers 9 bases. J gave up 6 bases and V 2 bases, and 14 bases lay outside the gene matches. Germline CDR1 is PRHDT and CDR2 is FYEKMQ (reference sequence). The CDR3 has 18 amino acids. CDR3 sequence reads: CASSLRRSPSGNRNIQYF. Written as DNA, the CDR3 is TGTGCCAGCAGCTTAAGAAGGTCGCCTAGCGGGAATAGAAACATTCAGTACTTC.

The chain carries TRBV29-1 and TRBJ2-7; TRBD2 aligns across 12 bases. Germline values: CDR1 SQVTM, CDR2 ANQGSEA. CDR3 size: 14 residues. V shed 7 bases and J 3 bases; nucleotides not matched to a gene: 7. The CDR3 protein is CSAKLGLAGYEQYF. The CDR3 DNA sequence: TGCAGCGCCAAGTTGGGACTAGCGGGCTACGAGCAGTACTTC.

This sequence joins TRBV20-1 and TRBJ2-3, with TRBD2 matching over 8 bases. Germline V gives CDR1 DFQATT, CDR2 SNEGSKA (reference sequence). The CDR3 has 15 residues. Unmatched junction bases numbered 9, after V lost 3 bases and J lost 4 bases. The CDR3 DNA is TGCAGTGCTAGCGATAGCGGGGCCCCCGCAGATACGCAGTATTTT. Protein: CSASDSGAPADTQYF.

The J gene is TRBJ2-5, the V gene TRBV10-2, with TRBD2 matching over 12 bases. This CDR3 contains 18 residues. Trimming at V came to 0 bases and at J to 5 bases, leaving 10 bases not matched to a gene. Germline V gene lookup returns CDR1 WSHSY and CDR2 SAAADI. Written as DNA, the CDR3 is TGCGCCAGCAGTGAGTCGAGACTAGCGGGGGCCCTAGGGGAGACCCAGTACTTC. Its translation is CASSESRLAGALGETQYF.